Presented here are 12 T cell receptor beta chains from one specimen sequenced in a study of PD-1 blockade in classical Hodgkin lymphoma. Each patient's relapse followed autologous stem cell transplantation, and brentuximab vedotin exposure varied. Measured with immunoSEQ multiplex PCR; TCRdb has only the in-frame clones, and not every one. Found here are just over 35,000 clones, about 70% of them singletons; the top ten hold roughly an eighth. The starting material was peripheral blood mononuclear cells (PBMCs), obtained before the second cycle of nivolumab. The receptors originated from a human donor with classical Hodgkin lymphoma.

By its share, this clone is medium-sized. The chain couples TRBV10-3 to TRBJ1-1, with D uncertain. Germline CDR1 reads ENHRY; CDR2 reads SYGVKD. The CDR3 is 13 residues long. V lost 10 bases to trimming and J lost 0 bases, with 12 bases between them. CDR3 loop: CATTGHLNTEAFF. CDR3 sequence (DNA): TGTGCCACCACGGGCCACCTGAACACTGAAGCTTTCTTT.

The CDR3, as DNA: TGTGCCAGCAAAACTGGACTGCCCAACGAGCAGTACTTC. It encodes CASKTGLPNEQYF. The chain is built from TRBV6-1 and TRBJ2-5, with a weak D call TRBD2 (5 bases). TRBJ2-7 explains the end of the DNA better; the J call may be wrong. Germline V gene data show CDR1 as MNHNS and CDR2 as SASEGT. There are 13 residues in the CDR3.

The chain uses TRBV6-6 and TRBJ1-1; D not resolved. V lost 6 bases, J lost 3 bases, and 14 bases lay in between. This CDR3 is built from 14 residues. From germline, CDR1 is MNHNY and CDR2 SVGAGI (reference sequence). CDR3 protein: CASRNRETDTEAFF. The CDR3 region has the DNA TGTGCCAGCAGAAACCGGGAGACCGACACTGAAGCTTTCTTT.

Concerning this clone itself: Different DNA sequences within this sample yield the same CDR3. This chain connects TRBV5-1 to TRBJ2-7; D remains ambiguous. Trimming took off 0 bases at V and 5 bases at J, with 6 bases between the two ends. Germline lookup yields CDR1 SGHRS and CDR2 YFSETQ. The CDR3 totals 12 residues. Here the CDR3 DNA reads TGCGCCAGCAGCTTGGGAGGACACGAGCAGTACTTC. Its translation: CASSLGGHEQYF.

J is TRBJ2-3 and V is TRBV2; possible D gene TRBD1, 6 bases. The germline CDR1 and CDR2 sequences are SNHLY and FYNNEI. The CDR3 runs to 16 residues. V was cut by 0 bases and J by 3 bases, with 13 bases left in between. The CDR3, as DNA: TGTGCCAGCAGTGAAGCGCTGGGGGCATCTACAGATACGCAGTATTTT. This codes for CASSEALGASTDTQYF.

The rearrangement links TRBV7-2 to TRBJ1-2; 7 bases map to TRBD1. CDR1 SGHTA and CDR2 FQGNSA come from the germline V gene. Losses at the gene ends were 1 base for V and 5 bases for J; bases not matched to a gene: 4. The CDR3 spans 14 residues. The CDR3 DNA reads TGTGCCAGCAGCTTAGAATCCAGGGGGTATGGCTACACCTTC. As protein: CASSLESRGYGYTF.

This clone was seen more than once but under ten times. The chain links TRBV19 to TRBJ2-1, with D maybe TRBD2 (6 bases). The CDR3 consists of 16 residues. CDR1 and CDR2 (germline): LNHDA, SQIVND (reference sequence). Trimming took off 7 bases at V and 4 bases at J, with 20 bases between the two ends. CDR3 amino acids: CASNNPQAGTYNEQFF. The CDR3 DNA is TGTGCCAGTAATAACCCGCAGGCCGGGACTTACAATGAGCAGTTCTTC.

In this sample, this clone turned up once. CDR3 sequence (DNA): TGTGCCAGCAGTGAGGGAGAAGGGGTGTTTACAGATACGCAGTATTTT. Encoded protein: CASSEGEGVFTDTQYF. V gene TRBV2 combines with J gene TRBJ2-3; D is possibly TRBD1 or TRBD2 (5 bases each). V dropped 3 bases and J dropped 3 bases, with 16 bases sitting between them. The germline gives CDR1 SNHLY, CDR2 FYNNEI. There are 16 residues in the CDR3.

This rearrangement joins TRBV25-1 to TRBJ2-1; D remains ambiguous. V gave up 2 bases and J gave up 4 bases, with 3 bases separating them. The germline V gene has CDR1 MGHDK and CDR2 SYGVNS. The CDR3 is made up of 12 amino acids. The CDR3 DNA reads TGTGCCAGCAGTGAACAGTACAATGAGCAGTTCTTC. Translated, it gives CASSEQYNEQFF.

The table lists this clone with a count of one. The chain is built from TRBV19 and TRBJ1-3, with D uncertain. CDR3 length: 15 residues. The V end lost 4 bases, the J end lost 0 bases, and 10 bases lay between the germline ends. The germline V gene encodes CDR1 LNHDA and CDR2 SQIVND (reference sequence). CDR3: CASSTRALSGNTIYF. The CDR3 DNA sequence: TGTGCCAGTAGTACCCGGGCCCTCTCTGGAAACACCATATATTTT.

The V and J genes are TRBV12-5 and TRBJ2-7; possible D gene TRBD2, 5 bases. The CDR3 has 14 residues. Trimming took off 7 bases at V and 1 base at J, with 14 bases between the two ends. Germline V CDR1 and CDR2: LGHNT, FRNRAP. DNA of the CDR3: TGTGCTAGTGCCCGGGATTTTGGGTCCTACGAGCAGTACTTC. This gives the protein CASARDFGSYEQYF.

J is TRBJ1-6 and V is TRBV10-3; D ambiguous. Trimming left V 0 bases short and J 9 bases short, with 15 bases between. The CDR3 covers 16 residues. Germline loops: CDR1 ENHRY, CDR2 SYGVKD. The CDR3 is CAISESKEGFGSPLHF. The CDR3 DNA follows: TGTGCCATCAGTGAGTCAAAGGAGGGTTTTGGTTCACCCCTCCACTTT.